This T cell receptor beta chain was recovered during a study of blood T cell repertoires in COVID-19. Study-level background: Samples taken during acute and convalescent COVID-19 were collected in the United States, Italy and Spain. PBMCs, B-cell-depleted T cells, or T cells provided the cDNA or gDNA that made up the material.

Trimming cost V 7 bases and J 8 bases; bases outside gene matches: 9. This CDR3 has 14 amino acids. Germline V gives CDR1 ENHRY, CDR2 SYGVKD. Per the authors' pipeline: Using reference gene primer amplification, nucleated cell counts were estimated. Clones were sequenced by immunoSEQ multiplex PCR, and TCRdb holds only the in-frame ones, with some missing. The V and J calls and clone size are taken from that table; D and trimming were inferred from the DNA. This sample carries fewer than 40,000 clones, over 75% of them seen once, and the ten largest clones take around 35%. Only one count was recorded for this clone.

The receptor was isolated from a man aged 55 to 70 with acute or convalescent COVID-19. This sequence joins TRBV10-3 and TRBJ2-1; 9 bases are shared with TRBD1. Sample: peripheral blood. CDR3 DNA: TGTGCCATCACCGGACAGGGGAGGGGCTATGAGCAGTTCTTC. Translating it yields CAITGQGRGYEQFF.